This T cell receptor beta chain was retrieved from a study of blood T cells in healthy people across ages. Turning to the study itself: With template switching, about one barcoded beta molecule was captured per two T cells. General study results and limits: From one million sequenced T cells, diversity estimates were lower bounds. Donor CMV infection status was unknown, possibly confounding age-related changes in expanded clonotypes.

The CDR3 covers 15 residues. The V gene's germline CDR1 is MGHRA and CDR2 YSYEKL. The V end was cut by 2 bases, the J end by 11 bases, with 21 bases between. Concerning this clonotype itself: Its antigen is unknown.

With a J-beta primer mix and a sample-barcoded 5' primer, a second PCR ran 7 to 11 cycles. All samples yielded 3 million or more CDR3-containing paired-end reads. TCRdb independently ran MiXCR on the 5' RACE reads; one entry per CDR3 protein. The sample gives just over 1 million distinct CDR3 sequences, less than 50% of which show up once; 15% to 20% is in the top ten. The rearrangement joins TRBV4-1 to TRBJ2-5; TRBD2 might be the D (5 bases). Sequences were obtained from blood. This clonotype originated in a woman aged 60-75 years in good health. The CDR3 nucleotides are TGCGCCAGCAGCCAACGGACCGGAGGCTACAATGAGCAGTACTTC. Translation gives CASSQRTGGYNEQYF.